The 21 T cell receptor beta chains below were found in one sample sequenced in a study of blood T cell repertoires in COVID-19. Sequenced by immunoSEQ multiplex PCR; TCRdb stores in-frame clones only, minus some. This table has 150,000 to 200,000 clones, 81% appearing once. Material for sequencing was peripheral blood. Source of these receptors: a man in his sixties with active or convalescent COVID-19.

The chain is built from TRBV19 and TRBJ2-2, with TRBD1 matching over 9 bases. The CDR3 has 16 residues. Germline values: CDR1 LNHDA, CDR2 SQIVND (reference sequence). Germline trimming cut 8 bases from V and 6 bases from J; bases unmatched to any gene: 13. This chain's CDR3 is CASVRRGTGRSGELFF. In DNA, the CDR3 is TGTGCCAGTGTACGGCGGGGGACAGGGAGGTCCGGGGAGCTGTTTTTT.

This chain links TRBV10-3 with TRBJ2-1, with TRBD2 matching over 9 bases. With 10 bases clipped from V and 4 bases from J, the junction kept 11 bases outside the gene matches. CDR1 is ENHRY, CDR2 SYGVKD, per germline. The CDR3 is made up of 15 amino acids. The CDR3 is CATKRETSGYNEQFF. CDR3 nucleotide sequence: TGTGCCACCAAGCGAGAGACTAGCGGATACAATGAGCAGTTCTTC.

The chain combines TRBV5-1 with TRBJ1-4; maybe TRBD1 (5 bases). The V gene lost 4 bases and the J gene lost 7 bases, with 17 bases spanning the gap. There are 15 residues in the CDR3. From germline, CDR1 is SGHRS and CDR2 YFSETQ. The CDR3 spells CASSRGQAGGEKLFF. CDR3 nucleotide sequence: TGCGCCAGCAGCAGGGGTCAGGCTGGTGGTGAAAAACTGTTTTTT.

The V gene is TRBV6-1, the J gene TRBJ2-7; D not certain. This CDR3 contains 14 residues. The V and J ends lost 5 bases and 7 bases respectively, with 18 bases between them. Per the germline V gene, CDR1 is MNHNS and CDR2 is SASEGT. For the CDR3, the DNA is TGTGCCAGCAGTTCTAACTACCTTCCCCTGGAGCAGTACTTC. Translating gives CASSSNYLPLEQYF.

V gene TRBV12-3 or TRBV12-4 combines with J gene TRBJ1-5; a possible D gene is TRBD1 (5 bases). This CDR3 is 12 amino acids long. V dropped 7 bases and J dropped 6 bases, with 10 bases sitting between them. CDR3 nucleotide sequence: TGTGCCAGCACCAACGGGGGTCAGCCCCAGCATTTT. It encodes CASTNGGQPQHF.

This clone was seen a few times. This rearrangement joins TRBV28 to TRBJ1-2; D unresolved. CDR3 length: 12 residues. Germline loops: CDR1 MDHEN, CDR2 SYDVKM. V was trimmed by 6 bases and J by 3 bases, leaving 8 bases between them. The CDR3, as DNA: TGTGCCAGCAGCCCCCGGGACTATGGCTACACCTTC. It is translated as CASSPRDYGYTF.

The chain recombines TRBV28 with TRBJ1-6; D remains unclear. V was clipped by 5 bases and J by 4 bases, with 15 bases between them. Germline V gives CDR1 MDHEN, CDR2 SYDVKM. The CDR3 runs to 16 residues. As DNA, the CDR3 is TGTGCCAGCAGTCGGGATCTATCTGGGTATAATTCACCCCTCCACTTT. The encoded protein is CASSRDLSGYNSPLHF.

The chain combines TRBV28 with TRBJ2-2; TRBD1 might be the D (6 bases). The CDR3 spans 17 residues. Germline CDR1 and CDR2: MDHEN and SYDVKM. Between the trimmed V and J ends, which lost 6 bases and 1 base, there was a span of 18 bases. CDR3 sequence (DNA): TGTGCCAGCAGGTCAACCTGGGGGACATTGAACACCGGGGAGCTGTTTTTT. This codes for CASRSTWGTLNTGELFF.

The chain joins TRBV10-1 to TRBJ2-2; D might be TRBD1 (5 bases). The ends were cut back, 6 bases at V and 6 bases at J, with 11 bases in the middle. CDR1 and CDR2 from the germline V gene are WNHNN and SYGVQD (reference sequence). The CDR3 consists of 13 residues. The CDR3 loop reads CASSQVRAGELFF. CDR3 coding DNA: TGCGCCAGCAGCCAAGTCAGGGCCGGGGAGCTGTTTTTT.

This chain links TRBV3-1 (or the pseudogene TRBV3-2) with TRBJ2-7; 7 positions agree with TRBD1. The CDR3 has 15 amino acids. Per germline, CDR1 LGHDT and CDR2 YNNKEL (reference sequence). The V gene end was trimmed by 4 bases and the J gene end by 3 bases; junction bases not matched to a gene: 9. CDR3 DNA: TGTGCCAGCAGCCTAGAGGTCACAGGGGTCTACGAGCAGTACTTC. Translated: CASSLEVTGVYEQYF.

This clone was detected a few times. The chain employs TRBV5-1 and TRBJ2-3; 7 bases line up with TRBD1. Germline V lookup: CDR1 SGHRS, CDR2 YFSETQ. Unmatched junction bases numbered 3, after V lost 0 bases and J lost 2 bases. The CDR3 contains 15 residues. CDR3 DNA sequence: TGCGCCAGCAGCTTGGGACAGGGAATCACAGATACGCAGTATTTT. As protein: CASSLGQGITDTQYF. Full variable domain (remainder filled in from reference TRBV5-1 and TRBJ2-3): KAGVTQTPRYLIKTRGQQVTLSCSPISGHRSVSWYQQTPGQGLQFLFEYFSETQRNKGNFPGRFSGRQFSNSRSEMNVSTLELGDSALYLCASSLGQGITDTQYFGPGTRLTVL.

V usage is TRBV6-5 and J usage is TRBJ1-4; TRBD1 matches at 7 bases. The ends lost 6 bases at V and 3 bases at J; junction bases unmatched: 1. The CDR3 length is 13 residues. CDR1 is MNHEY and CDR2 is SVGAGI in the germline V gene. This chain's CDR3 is CASRGQSNEKLFF. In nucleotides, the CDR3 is TGTGCCAGCAGGGGACAGTCTAATGAAAAACTGTTTTTT.

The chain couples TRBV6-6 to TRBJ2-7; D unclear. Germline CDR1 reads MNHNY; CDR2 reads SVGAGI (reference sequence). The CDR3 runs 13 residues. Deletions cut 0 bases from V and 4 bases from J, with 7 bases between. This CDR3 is CASSYSTVYEQYF. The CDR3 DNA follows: TGTGCCAGCAGTTACTCTACGGTGTACGAGCAGTACTTC.

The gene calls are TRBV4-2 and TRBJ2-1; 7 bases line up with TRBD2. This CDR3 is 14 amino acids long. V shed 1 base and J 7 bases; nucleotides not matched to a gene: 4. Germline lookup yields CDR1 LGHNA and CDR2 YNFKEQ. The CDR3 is CASSQGQAGNEQFF. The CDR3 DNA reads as TGTGCCAGCAGCCAAGGCCAAGCGGGGAATGAGCAGTTCTTC.

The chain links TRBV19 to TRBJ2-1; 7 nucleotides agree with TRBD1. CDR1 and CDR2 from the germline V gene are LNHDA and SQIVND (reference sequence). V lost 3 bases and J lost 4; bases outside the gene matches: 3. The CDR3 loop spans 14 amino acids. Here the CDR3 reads CASSMGDRYNEQFF. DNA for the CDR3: TGTGCCAGTAGTATGGGGGACAGATACAATGAGCAGTTCTTC.

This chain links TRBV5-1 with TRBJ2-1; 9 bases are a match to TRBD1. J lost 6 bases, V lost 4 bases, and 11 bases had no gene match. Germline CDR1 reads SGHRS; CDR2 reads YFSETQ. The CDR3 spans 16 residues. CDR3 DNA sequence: TGCGCCAGCAGCCGTTCTGGGACAGGGACCCTCAATGAGCAGTTCTTC. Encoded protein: CASSRSGTGTLNEQFF.

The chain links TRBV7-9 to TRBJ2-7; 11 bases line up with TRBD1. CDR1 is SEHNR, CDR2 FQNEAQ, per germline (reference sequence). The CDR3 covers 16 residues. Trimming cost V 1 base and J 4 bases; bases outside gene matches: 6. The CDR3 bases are TGTGCCAGCAGCTTAGGGGACAGGGGGAGTTATTACGAGCAGTACTTC. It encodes CASSLGDRGSYYEQYF.

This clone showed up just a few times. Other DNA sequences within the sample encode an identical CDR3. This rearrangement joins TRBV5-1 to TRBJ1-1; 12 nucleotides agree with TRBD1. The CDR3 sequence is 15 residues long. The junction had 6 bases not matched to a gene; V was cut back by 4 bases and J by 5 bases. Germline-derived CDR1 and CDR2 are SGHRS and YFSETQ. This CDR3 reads CASSLGQGAWTEAFF. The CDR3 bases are TGCGCCAGCAGCCTGGGACAGGGGGCTTGGACTGAAGCTTTCTTT.

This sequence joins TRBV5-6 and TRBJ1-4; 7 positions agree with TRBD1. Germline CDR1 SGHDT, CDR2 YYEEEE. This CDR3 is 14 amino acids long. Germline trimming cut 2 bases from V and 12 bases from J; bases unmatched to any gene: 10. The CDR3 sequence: CASSFIAGQGELFF. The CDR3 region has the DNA TGTGCCAGCAGCTTCATAGCAGGGCAGGGGGAACTGTTTTTT.

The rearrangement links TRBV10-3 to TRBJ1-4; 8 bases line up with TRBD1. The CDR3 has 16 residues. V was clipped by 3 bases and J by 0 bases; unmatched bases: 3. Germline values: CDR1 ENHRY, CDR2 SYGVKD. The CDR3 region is CAISESGGATNEKLFF. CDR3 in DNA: TGTGCCATCAGTGAATCAGGGGGCGCAACTAATGAAAAACTGTTTTTT.

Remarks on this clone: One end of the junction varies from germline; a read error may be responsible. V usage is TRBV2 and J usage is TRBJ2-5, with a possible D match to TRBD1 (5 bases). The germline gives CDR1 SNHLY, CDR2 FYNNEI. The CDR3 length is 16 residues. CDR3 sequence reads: CASSEAAGWTQEAQYF. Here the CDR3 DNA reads TGTGCCAGCAGTGAAGCGGCAGGGTGGACACAAGAGGCCCAGTACTTC.